This TCR beta chain was profiled in a study of identical twins. Overall study findings and caveats: Because invariant MAIT and iNKT cells could be present, zero-insertion analyses could be partly confounded. Abundant beta clonotypes from cord blood bore fewer insertions; memory repertoires lacked this pattern.

The trim removed 6 bases at V and 4 bases at J, leaving 10 bases unmatched. CDR3 size: 15 residues. Germline V gives CDR1 LGHNA, CDR2 YSLEER. TCRdb re-called the 5' RACE reads through MiXCR, storing one row per CDR3 protein. Of 650,000 to 800,000 distinct CDR3 sequences listed, about 9.4% are singletons. This clonotype was observed a few times. Its specificity is not known. A further study also used this sample, focusing on yellow fever vaccine responses in identical twins.

The sequencing sample was made of PBMCs. The gene calls are TRBV4-3 and TRBJ2-5, with 8 bases identical to TRBD2. This clonotype was sampled from a woman under 30 in good health. Here the CDR3 reads CASRSSGEGTETQYF. For the CDR3, the DNA is TGCGCCAGCAGGAGTAGCGGGGAAGGGACAGAGACCCAGTACTTC.